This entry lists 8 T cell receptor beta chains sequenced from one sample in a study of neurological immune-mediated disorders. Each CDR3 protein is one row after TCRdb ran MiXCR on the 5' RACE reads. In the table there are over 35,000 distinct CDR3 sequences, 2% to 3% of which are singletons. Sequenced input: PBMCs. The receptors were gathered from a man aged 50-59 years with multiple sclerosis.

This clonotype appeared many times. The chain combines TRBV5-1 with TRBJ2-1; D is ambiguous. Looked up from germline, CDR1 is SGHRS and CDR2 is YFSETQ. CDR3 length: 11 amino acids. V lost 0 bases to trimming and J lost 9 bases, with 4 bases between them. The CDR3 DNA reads TGCGCCAGCAGCTTGGTGGGTGAGCAGTTCTTC. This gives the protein CASSLVGEQFF.

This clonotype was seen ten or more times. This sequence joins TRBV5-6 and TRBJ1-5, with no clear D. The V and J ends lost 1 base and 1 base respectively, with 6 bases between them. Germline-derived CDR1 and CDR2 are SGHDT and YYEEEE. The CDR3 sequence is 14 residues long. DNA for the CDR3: TGTGCCAGCAGCTTGAGGGCAAGCAATCAGCCCCAGCATTTT. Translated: CASSLRASNQPQHF.

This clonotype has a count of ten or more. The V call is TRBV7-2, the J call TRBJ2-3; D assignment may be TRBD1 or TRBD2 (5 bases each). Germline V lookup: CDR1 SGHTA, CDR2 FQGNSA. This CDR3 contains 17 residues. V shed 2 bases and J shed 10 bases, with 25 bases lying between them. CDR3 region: CASSLRGETGRPTSQYF. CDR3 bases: TGTGCCAGCAGCTTAAGGGGCGAGACGGGGCGACCAACGTCGCAGTATTTT.

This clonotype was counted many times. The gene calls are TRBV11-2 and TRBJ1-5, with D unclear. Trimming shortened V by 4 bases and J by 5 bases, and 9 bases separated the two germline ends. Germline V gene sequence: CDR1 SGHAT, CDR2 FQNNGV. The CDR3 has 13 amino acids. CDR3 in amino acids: CASSSDTHQPQHF. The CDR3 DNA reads TGTGCCAGCAGCTCCGACACTCATCAGCCCCAGCATTTT. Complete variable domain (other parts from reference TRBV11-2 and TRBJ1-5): EAGVAQSPRYKIIEKRQSVAFWCNPISGHATLYWYQQILGQGPKLLIQFQNNGVVDDSQLPKDRFSAERLKGVDSTLKIQPAKLEDSAVYLCASSSDTHQPQHFGDGTRLSIL.

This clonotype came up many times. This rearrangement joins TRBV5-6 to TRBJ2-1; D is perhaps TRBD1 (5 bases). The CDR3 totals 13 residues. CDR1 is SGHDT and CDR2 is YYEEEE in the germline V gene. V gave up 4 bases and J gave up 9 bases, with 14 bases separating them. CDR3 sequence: CASSASSGREQFF. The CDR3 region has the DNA TGTGCCAGCAGCGCCTCGTCAGGGCGTGAGCAGTTCTTC.

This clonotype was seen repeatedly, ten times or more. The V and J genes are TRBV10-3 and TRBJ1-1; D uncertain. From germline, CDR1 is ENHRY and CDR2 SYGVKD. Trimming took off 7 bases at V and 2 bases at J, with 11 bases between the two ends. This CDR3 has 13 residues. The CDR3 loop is CAIKRVGNTEAFF. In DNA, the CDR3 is TGTGCCATCAAAAGGGTGGGAAACACTGAAGCTTTCTTT.

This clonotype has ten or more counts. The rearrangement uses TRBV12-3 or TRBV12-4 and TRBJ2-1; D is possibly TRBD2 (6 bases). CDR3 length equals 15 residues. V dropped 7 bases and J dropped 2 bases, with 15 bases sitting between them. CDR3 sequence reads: CASTQNRRAYNEQFF. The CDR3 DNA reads TGTGCCAGCACGCAAAACAGGAGGGCCTACAATGAGCAGTTCTTC.

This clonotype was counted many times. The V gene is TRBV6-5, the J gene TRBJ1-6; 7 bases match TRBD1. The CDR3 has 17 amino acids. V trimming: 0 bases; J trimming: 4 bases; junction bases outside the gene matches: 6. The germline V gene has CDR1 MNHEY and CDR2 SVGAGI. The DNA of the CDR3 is TGTGCCAGCAGTTACTCGTCAGCAGGGGGGTATAATTCACCCCTCCACTTT. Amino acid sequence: CASSYSSAGGYNSPLHF.